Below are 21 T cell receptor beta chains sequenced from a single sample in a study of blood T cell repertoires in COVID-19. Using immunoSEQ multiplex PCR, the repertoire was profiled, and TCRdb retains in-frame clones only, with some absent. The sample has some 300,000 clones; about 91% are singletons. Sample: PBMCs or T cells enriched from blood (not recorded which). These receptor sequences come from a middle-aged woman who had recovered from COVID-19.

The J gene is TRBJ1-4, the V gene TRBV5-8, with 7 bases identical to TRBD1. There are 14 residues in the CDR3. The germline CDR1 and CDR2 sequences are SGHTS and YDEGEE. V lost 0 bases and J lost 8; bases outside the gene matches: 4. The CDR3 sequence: CASSLGGGGEKLFF. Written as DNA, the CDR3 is TGTGCCAGCAGCTTGGGAGGGGGCGGCGAAAAACTGTTTTTT.

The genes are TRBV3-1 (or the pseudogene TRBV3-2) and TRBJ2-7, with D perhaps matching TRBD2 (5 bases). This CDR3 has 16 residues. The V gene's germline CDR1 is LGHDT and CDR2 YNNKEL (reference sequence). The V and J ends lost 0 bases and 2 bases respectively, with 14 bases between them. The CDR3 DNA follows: TGTGCCAGCAGCCAAGATTTTCGAGGGAGCCCCTACGAGCAGTACTTC. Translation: CASSQDFRGSPYEQYF.

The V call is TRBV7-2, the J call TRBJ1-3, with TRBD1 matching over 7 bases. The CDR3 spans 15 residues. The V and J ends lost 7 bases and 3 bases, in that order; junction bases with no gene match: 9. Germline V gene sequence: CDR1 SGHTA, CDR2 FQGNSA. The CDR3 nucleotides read TGTGCCAGCAATCGAAACACAGGGGTTGGAAACACCATATATTTT. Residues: CASNRNTGVGNTIYF.

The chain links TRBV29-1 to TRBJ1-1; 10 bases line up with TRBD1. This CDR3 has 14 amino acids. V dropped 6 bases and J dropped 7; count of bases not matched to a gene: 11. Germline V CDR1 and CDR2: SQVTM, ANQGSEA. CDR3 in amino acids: CSVQGQGLTGEAFF. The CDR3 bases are TGCAGCGTCCAGGGACAGGGGTTAACAGGTGAAGCTTTCTTT.

Written as DNA, the CDR3 is TGTGCCCTCAGGGGGTCGGGGACAGATACGCAGTATTTT. This sequence encodes CALRGSGTDTQYF. The chain employs TRBV7-2 and TRBJ2-3, with 7 bases aligning to TRBD1. V gave up 11 bases and J gave up 3 bases; unmatched junction bases: 8. CDR1 and CDR2 (germline): SGHTA, FQGNSA. The CDR3 runs to 13 residues.

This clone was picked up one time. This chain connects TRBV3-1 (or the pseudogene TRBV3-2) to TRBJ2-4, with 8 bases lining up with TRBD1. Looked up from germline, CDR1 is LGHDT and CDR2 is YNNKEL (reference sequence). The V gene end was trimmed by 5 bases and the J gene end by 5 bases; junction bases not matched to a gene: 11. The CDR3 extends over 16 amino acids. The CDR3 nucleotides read TGTGCCAGCAGCTTTCTACCCGGACAGGGAGAAAACATTCAGTACTTC. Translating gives CASSFLPGQGENIQYF.

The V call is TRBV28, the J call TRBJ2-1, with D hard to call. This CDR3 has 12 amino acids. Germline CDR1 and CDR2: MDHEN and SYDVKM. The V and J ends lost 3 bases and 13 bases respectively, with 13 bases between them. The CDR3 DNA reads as TGTGCCAGCAGTTTGGTTCAGAGGATTCAGTTCTTC. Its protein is CASSLVQRIQFF.

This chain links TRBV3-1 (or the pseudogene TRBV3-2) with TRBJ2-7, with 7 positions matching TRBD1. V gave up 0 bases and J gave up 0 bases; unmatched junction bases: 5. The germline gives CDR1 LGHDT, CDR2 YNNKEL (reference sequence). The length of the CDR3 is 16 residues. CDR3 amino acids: CASSQDLAGGSYEQYF. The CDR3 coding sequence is TGTGCCAGCAGCCAAGATTTAGCAGGGGGCTCCTACGAGCAGTACTTC.

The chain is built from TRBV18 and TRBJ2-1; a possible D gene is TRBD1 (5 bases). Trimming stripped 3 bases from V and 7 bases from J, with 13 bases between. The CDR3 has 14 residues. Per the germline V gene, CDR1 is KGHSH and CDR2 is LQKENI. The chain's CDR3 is CASSPGLGDNEQFF. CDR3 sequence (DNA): TGTGCCAGCTCACCGGGGCTAGGAGATAATGAGCAGTTCTTC.

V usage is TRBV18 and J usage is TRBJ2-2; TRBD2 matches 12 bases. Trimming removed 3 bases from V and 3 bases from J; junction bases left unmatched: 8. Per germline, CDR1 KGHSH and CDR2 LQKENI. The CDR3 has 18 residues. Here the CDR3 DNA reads TGTGCCAGCTCACCCGAGGGACTAGCGGGTTGGGACACCGGGGAGCTGTTTTTT. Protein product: CASSPEGLAGWDTGELFF.

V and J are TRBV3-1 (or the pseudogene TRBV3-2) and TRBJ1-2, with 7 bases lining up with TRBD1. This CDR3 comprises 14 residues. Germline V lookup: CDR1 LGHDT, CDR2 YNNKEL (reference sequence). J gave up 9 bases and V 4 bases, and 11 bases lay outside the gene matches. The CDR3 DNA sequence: TGTGCCAGCAGCCTCGACAGGGCTTACACGAGCTACACCTTC. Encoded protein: CASSLDRAYTSYTF.

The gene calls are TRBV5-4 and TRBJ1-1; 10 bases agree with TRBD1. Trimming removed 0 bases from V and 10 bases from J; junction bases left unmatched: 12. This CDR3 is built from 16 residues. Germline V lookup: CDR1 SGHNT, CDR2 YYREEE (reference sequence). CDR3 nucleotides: TGTGCCAGCAGCTTGGCCGGGGACAGGGGAACATGGGGAGCTTTCTTT. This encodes CASSLAGDRGTWGAFF.

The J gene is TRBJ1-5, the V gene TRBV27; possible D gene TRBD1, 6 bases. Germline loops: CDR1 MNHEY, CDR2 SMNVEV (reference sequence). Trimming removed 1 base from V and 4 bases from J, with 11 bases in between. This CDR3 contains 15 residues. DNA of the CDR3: TGTGCCAGCAGTTTATTAGGGACACCTAATCAGCCCCAGCATTTT. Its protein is CASSLLGTPNQPQHF.

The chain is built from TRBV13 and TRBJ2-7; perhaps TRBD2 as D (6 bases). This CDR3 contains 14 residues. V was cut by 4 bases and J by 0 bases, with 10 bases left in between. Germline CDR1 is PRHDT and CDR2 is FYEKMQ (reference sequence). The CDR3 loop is CASSSRDSSYEQYF. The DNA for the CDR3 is TGTGCCAGCAGCTCCCGGGACTCCTCCTACGAGCAGTACTTC. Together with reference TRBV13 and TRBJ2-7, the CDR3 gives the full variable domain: AAGVIQSPRHLIKEKRETATLKCYPIPRHDTVYWYQQGPGQDPQFLISFYEKMQSDKGSIPDRFSAQQFSDYHSELNMSSLELGDSALYFCASSSRDSSYEQYFGPGTRLTVT.

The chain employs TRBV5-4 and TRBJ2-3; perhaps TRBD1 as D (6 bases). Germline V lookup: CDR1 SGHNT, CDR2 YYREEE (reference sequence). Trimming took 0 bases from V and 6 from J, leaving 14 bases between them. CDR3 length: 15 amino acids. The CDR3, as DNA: TGTGCCAGCAGCTTGGAGGACCTTGACAGGGATACGCAGTATTTT. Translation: CASSLEDLDRDTQYF.

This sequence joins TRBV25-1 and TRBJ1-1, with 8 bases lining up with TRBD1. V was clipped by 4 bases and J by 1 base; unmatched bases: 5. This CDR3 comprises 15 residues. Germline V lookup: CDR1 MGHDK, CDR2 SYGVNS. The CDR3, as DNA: TGTGCCAGCAGTGTCCCGGGACAGGCGAACACTGAAGCTTTCTTT. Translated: CASSVPGQANTEAFF.

CDR3: CASSLSGGRALFF. The CDR3, as DNA: TGTGCCAGCAGTTTATCGGGGGGACGTGCACTGTTTTTT. The chain uses TRBV28 and TRBJ1-4; the D gene is possibly TRBD1 (5 bases). Trimming removed 1 base from V and 13 bases from J, with 13 bases in between. CDR3 length: 13 amino acids. Germline V gene sequence: CDR1 MDHEN, CDR2 SYDVKM.

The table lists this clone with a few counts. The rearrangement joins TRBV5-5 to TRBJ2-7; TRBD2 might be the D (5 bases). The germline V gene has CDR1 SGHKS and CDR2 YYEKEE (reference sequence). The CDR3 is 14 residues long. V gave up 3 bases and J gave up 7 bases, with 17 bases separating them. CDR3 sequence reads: CASSSPGLTREQYF. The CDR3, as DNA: TGTGCCAGCAGCTCACCCGGACTTACTAGGGAGCAGTACTTC.

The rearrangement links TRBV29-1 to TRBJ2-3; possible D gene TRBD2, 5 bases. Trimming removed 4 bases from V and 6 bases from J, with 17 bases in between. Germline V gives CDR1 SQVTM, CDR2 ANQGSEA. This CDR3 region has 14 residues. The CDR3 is CSVGWGSEGDTQYF. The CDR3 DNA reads TGCAGCGTTGGGTGGGGTAGCGAGGGTGATACGCAGTATTTT.

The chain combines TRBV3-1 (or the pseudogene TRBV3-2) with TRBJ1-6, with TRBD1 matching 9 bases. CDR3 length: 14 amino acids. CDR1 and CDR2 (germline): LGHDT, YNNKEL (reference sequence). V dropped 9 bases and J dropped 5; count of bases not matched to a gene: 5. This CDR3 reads CASSDRGNNSPLHF. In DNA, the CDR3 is TGTGCCAGTTCGGACAGGGGAAATAATTCACCCCTCCACTTT.

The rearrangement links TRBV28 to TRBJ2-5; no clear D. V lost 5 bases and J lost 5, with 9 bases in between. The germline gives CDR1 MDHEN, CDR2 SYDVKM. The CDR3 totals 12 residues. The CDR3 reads CASSAVRETQYF. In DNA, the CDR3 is TGTGCCAGCAGTGCCGTCCGGGAGACCCAGTACTTC.